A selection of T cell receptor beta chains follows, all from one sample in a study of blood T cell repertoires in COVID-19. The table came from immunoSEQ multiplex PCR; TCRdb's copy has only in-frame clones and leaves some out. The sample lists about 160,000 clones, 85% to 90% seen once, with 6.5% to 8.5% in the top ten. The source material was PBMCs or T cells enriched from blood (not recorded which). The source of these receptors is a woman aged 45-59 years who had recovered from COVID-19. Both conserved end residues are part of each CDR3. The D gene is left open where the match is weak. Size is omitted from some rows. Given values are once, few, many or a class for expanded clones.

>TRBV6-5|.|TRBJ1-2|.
TGTGCCAGCAGTTACTCGATTGGGGGAGGAGGCTACACCTTC
CASSYSIGGGGYTF
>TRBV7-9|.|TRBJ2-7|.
TGTGCCAGCAGTTCCCCGGGTACCTACGAGCAGTACTTC
CASSSPGTYEQYF
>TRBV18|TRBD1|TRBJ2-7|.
TGTGCCAGCTCACCGGACAGGGTCGAGGACGAGCAGTACTTC
CASSPDRVEDEQYF
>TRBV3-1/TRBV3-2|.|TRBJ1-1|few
TGTGCCAGCAGCCAGGGGGGATGGATGGCTTTCTTT
CASSQGGWMAFF
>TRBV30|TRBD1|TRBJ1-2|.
TGTGCCTGGAGCGGGACAGGGGGATTAGTGGGCTACACCTTC
CAWSGTGGLVGYTF
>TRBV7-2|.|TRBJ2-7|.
TGTGCCAGCAGCTTAAGGGGCCTTCTTACCTACGAGCAGTACTTC
CASSLRGLLTYEQYF
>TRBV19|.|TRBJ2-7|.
TGTGCCAGTAGTATAGTCCAGGGCTCACCCTACGAGCAGTACTTC
CASSIVQGSPYEQYF
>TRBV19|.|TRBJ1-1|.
TGTGCCAGTAGTATGAACAGACAGAACACTGAAGCTTTCTTT
CASSMNRQNTEAFF
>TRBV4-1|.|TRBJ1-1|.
TGCGCCAGCAGCCAAGACAGAGGCACTGAAGCTTTCTTT
CASSQDRGTEAFF
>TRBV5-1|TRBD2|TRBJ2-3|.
TGCGCCAGCAGCTTGGGACTAGCGGGGGTAAGCACAGATACGCAGTATTTT
CASSLGLAGVSTDTQYF